The TCR beta chain under discussion was sequenced for a study of blood T cell repertoires in COVID-19 (dated by TCRdb to the early 2020s). Context from the whole study: The collaborator samples originated in the United States, Italy and Spain and spanned the acute and convalescent phases of COVID-19. The prospective study material was composed of cDNA or gDNA derived from T cells, B-cell-depleted T cells, or PBMCs. Samples were obtained from the ongoing ImmuneRACE study (first 160 participants) and from 1,254 subjects provided by 6 global collaborators. The repertoires were made available in a free public database intended to serve as a resource for research on the immune response to SARS-CoV-2. Where available, HLA class I and class II types were obtained from metadata supplied by the sample provider rather than from assay-based typing. Deeply sampled blood TCRbeta repertoires from subjects exposed to, actively infected with, or recovered from COVID-19 were included in the dataset. Nearly every sample came with metadata listing a de-identified subject ID, COVID-19 status, age in years and sex.

On this clone itself: Its cognate antigen has yet to be identified. Base qualities are not provided; no much larger clone lies one nucleotide away.

Each collaborating institution followed its own protocols to collect whole blood in K2EDTA tubes. For TCRbeta analysis, collaborators shipped samples in one of three forms: frozen whole blood, isolated PBMCs, or DNA extracted from either of those sample types. TCRbeta CDR3 regions were amplified from genomic DNA by means of the immunoSEQ Assay, a bias-controlled multiplex PCR. The authors processed their data as follows. Within the assay, amplification of reference gene primers was used to estimate how many nucleated cells each sample contained. To quantify the absolute abundance of each unique TCRbeta CDR3 rearrangement, sequence reads were collapsed and filtered. Productive Simpson clonality was computed per sample as the square root of Simpson's diversity index over productive rearrangements. Entries here come from immuneACCESS through TCRdb and include only in-frame sequences with V and J called. Some clones fail to appear in such tables; in the studies checked, an unresolved V gene covers under half of the shortfall, and the cause of the remainder is unknown. The DNA was the basis for D and trimming; V, J and clone size are from that table. The sample has roughly 65,000 clones on record, roughly nine tenths of them singletons. The ten largest account for 0.95% to 1.5% of the sample.

What the study reported, not specific to this receptor: The amount of clinical and demographic metadata varied by source and participant and was provided uncurated.

This receptor was obtained from a man aged 55 to 69 with acute or convalescent COVID-19. Sequenced: peripheral blood.

The CDR3 region has the sequence CASSFSYGYTF. The sequence in DNA is TGTGCCAGCAGCTTTTCTTATGGCTACACCTTC. This sequence uses TRBV5-4 and TRBJ1-2; the D gene lacks a confident call. CDR1 and CDR2 are read off the germline V gene (reference sequence) as SGHNT and YYREEE. The junction shows trimming of 2 bases on V and 5 bases on J, plus 4 bases between the germline ends. From cysteine to phenylalanine, the CDR3 is 11 amino acids long. The only DNA kept is the CDR3, 33 bases in frame from the first base. The full variable domain, completed from the reference TRBV5-4 and TRBJ1-2 proteins outside the CDR3, reads ETGVTQSPTHLIKTRGQQVTLRCSSQSGHNTVSWYQQALGQGPQFIFQYYREEENGRGNFPPRFSGLQFPNYSSELNVNALELDDSALYLCASSFSYGYTFGSGTRLTVV.